This T cell receptor beta chain was observed in a study of long-term antiretroviral therapy in people with HIV. A v3.0 immunoSEQ assay was performed at survey level. The assay was immunoSEQ multiplex PCR, and TCRdb's table has in-frame clones only and misses some. The sample shows tens of thousands of clones, about 95% of them seen only once. The CDR3 length is 12 residues. V was clipped by 5 bases and J by 0 bases, with 2 bases between them. Looked up from germline, CDR1 is SEHNR and CDR2 is FQNEAQ (reference sequence). This material consisted of unsorted PBMCs, taken 3.7 years after starting antiretroviral therapy. The source is a woman aged 45-60 years with HIV. The chain links TRBV7-9 to TRBJ1-3; unclear D gene. CDR3 coding DNA: TGTGCCAGCAGCCCCTCTGGAAACACCATATATTTT. This codes for CASSPSGNTIYF.